This T cell receptor beta chain was observed in a study of T-cell reconstitution after alpha-beta-depleted transplantation in children. Worth noting for this clonotype: The antigen is unknown.

Study-wide results and caveats: Some patients' high day-60 TCRbeta diversity was traced to surviving recipient T cells and thymic progenitors. By one year post-transplant, T-cell counts and diversity largely arose from T cells that were newly produced. There were reportedly several hundred expanded graft clones from which alpha-beta T cells came about two months after transplant.

The germline gives CDR1 LGHNA, CDR2 YSLEER. This CDR3 spans 16 amino acids. Trimming left V 0 bases short and J 2 bases short, with 12 bases between. Library preparation (for TCRbeta) was performed with unique molecular identifiers. TCRdb passed the PCR reads through MiXCR, listing each CDR3 protein once. The repertoire includes 500,000 to 750,000 distinct CDR3 sequences, over 10% of them detected once, and around 2.2% sits in the top ten. The material was PBMCs, mostly from graft donor cells, obtained 360 days after TCRalphabeta/CD19-depleted stem cell transplant. This clonotype was obtained from a male patient younger than 18 who had a stem cell transplant for acute myeloid leukemia, so the T cells may come from the graft donor. V usage is TRBV4-3 and J usage is TRBJ2-3; D gene unclear. The CDR3 DNA reads TGCGCCAGCAGCCAAGATATCCCCTTTTACACAGATACGCAGTATTTT. Translating it yields CASSQDIPFYTDTQYF.